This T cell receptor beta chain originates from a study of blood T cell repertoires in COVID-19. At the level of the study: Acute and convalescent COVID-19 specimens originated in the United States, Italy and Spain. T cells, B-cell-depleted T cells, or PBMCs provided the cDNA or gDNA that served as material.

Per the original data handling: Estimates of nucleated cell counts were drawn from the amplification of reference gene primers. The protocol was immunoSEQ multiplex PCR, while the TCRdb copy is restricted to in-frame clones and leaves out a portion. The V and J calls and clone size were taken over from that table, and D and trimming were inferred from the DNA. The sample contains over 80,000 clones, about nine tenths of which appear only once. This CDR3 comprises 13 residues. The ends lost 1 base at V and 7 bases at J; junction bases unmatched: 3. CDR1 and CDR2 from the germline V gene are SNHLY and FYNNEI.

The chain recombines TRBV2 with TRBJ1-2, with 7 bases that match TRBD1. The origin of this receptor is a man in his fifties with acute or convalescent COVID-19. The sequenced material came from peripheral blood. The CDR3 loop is CASSEVGGGGYTF. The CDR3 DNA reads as TGTGCCAGCAGTGAAGTAGGGGGCGGTGGCTACACCTTC. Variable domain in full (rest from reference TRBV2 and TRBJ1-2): EPEVTQTPSHQVTQMGQEVILRCVPISNHLYFYWYRQILGQKVEFLVSFYNNEISEKSEIFDDQFSVERPDGSNFTLKIRSTKLEDSAMYFCASSEVGGGGYTFGSGTRLTVV.